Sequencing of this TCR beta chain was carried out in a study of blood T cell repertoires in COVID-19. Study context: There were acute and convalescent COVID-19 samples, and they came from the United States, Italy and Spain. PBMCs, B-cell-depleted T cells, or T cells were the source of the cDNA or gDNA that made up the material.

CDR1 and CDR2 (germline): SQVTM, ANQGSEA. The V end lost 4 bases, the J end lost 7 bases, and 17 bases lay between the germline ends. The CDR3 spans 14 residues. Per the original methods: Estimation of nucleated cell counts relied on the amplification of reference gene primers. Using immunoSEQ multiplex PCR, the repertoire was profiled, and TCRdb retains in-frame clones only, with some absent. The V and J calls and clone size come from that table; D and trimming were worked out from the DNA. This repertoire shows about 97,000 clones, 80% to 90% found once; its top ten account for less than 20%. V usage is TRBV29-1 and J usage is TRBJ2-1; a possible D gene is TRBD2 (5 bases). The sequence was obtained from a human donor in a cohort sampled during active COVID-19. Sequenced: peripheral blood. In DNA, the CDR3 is TGCAGCGTTGTCCGGGCAGGCGGCGGGAATGAGCAGTTCTTC. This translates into CSVVRAGGGNEQFF.